A single sample gave rise to the 32 T cell receptor beta chains below, sequenced in a study of HIV-infected patients and healthy controls. A single record per CDR3 protein comes from TCRdb applying MiXCR to the 5' RACE reads. Here the sample spans about 64,000 distinct CDR3 sequences, about a fifth being singletons. The sample taken for sequencing was CD4+ T cells from blood. The source is a human donor in good health.

This clonotype was seen at least ten times. The V call is TRBV11-3, the J call TRBJ1-1; 7 bases line up with TRBD1. The CDR3 length is 14 residues. Looked up from germline, CDR1 is SGHNT and CDR2 is YENEEA. J lost 6 bases, V lost 4 bases, and 8 bases had no gene match. The CDR3 bases are TGTGCCAGCAGCTCCGGACAAGGGGGCTCTGAAGCTTTCTTT. Protein sequence: CASSSGQGGSEAFF.

Worth noting for this clonotype: Since a much larger clone is just one base distant, this may be a read error. V gene TRBV6-5 combines with J gene TRBJ2-2; D remains ambiguous. The germline CDR1 and CDR2 sequences are MNHEY and SVGAGI. The CDR3 extends over 14 amino acids. The CDR3 loop is CASIYSSSTGELFF. The CDR3, as DNA: TGTGCCAGCATTTACTCTTCCTCCACCGGGGAGCTGTTTTTT.

The rearrangement uses TRBV3-1 and TRBJ2-7; 12 nucleotides agree with TRBD2. CDR1 LGHDT and CDR2 YNNKEL come from the germline V gene (reference sequence). This CDR3 has 16 residues. With V trimmed by 5 bases and J by 5 bases, 10 bases remained unmatched. The CDR3 reads CASSILAGGPGDEQYF. For the CDR3, the DNA is TGTGCCAGCAGCATTCTAGCGGGAGGGCCGGGGGACGAGCAGTACTTC.

This clonotype has at least ten counts. The chain employs TRBV9 and TRBJ2-5, with 9 bases identical to TRBD2. CDR1 and CDR2 (germline): SGDLS, YYNGEE. This CDR3 is built from 16 residues. With 3 bases clipped from V and 2 bases from J, the junction kept 8 bases outside the gene matches. The CDR3 reads CASSAGAGGGQETQYF. The CDR3, as DNA: TGTGCCAGCAGCGCAGGAGCGGGAGGTGGGCAAGAGACCCAGTACTTC.

This clonotype has at least ten counts. V is TRBV19 and J is TRBJ2-6; D not resolved. Germline assignment: CDR1 LNHDA and CDR2 SQIVND (reference sequence). The CDR3 contains 14 residues. Trimming took 3 bases from V and 2 from J, leaving 5 bases between them. CDR3 region: CASSMRTGANVLTF. CDR3 bases: TGTGCCAGTAGTATGCGGACTGGGGCCAACGTCCTGACTTTC.

This sequence joins TRBV12-5 and TRBJ2-1; no clear D gene. V dropped 1 base and J dropped 10 bases, with 11 bases sitting between them. Germline V gene data show CDR1 as LGHNT and CDR2 as FRNRAP. The CDR3 sequence is 13 residues long. CDR3 region: CASGLDPGMEQFF. CDR3 sequence (DNA): TGTGCTAGTGGTTTGGATCCGGGTATGGAGCAGTTCTTC.

The chain recombines TRBV20-1 with TRBJ1-5; the match to TRBD1 covers 9 bases. Trimming at V came to 6 bases and at J to 5 bases, leaving 5 bases not matched to a gene. The CDR3 contains 13 residues. Germline CDR1 reads DFQATT; CDR2 reads SNEGSKA (reference sequence). The CDR3 loop reads CSALDRGDQPQHF. The CDR3 DNA is TGCAGTGCCCTGGACAGGGGAGATCAGCCCCAGCATTTT.

The gene calls are TRBV10-1 and TRBJ2-1; perhaps TRBD1 as D (6 bases). This CDR3 has 12 residues. V shed 5 bases and J shed 10 bases, with 12 bases lying between them. Germline loops: CDR1 WNHNN, CDR2 SYGVQD (reference sequence). CDR3 in DNA: TGCGCCAGCAGTTTAGAACAGGGAGAGCAGTTCTTC. Translated, it gives CASSLEQGEQFF.

In this sample, this clonotype turned up many times. J is TRBJ2-3 and V is TRBV6-2 or TRBV6-3, with D hard to call. The CDR3 extends over 11 amino acids. The V and J ends lost 4 bases and 6 bases respectively, with 5 bases between them. Per germline, CDR1 MNHEY and CDR2 SVGEGT. CDR3 loop: CASSLGDTQYF. The CDR3 region has the DNA TGTGCCAGCAGTTTAGGCGATACGCAGTATTTT.

This clonotype occurred many times. The chain combines TRBV20-1 with TRBJ1-4; D is perhaps TRBD1 (6 bases). The CDR3 has 15 amino acids. V was pared by 0 bases and J by 8 bases, with 16 bases between. In germline, CDR1 is DFQATT, CDR2 SNEGSKA (reference sequence). CDR3 nucleotides: TGCAGTGCTAGAGATAGGACAGCCTTCGGCGAAAAACTGTTTTTT. Amino acids: CSARDRTAFGEKLFF.

This clonotype was counted many times. The chain links TRBV7-9 to TRBJ1-1, with D unresolved. The CDR3 contains 11 residues. The V end lost 6 bases, the J end lost 8 bases, and 10 bases lay between the germline ends. Germline V gene data show CDR1 as SEHNR and CDR2 as FQNEAQ (reference sequence). The CDR3 DNA reads as TGTGCCAGCAGTTACGGGCCCGAAGCTTTCTTT. This encodes CASSYGPEAFF.

This clonotype was counted a few times. V gene TRBV19 combines with J gene TRBJ2-6; 9 bases match TRBD1. V lost 2 bases and J lost 0; bases outside the gene matches: 2. The CDR3 has 17 amino acids. Germline loops: CDR1 LNHDA, CDR2 SQIVND (reference sequence). The CDR3: CASSIRDRDSGANVLTF. CDR3 coding DNA: TGTGCCAGTAGTATAAGGGACAGGGACTCTGGGGCCAACGTCCTGACTTTC.

This clonotype showed up just a few times. V and J are TRBV19 and TRBJ1-1; D not resolved. Per germline, CDR1 LNHDA and CDR2 SQIVND (reference sequence). The ends were cut back, 7 bases at V and 0 bases at J, with 15 bases in the middle. There are 15 residues in the CDR3. The CDR3 DNA is TGTGCCAGTACGTTTTATGCGGGGATGAACACTGAAGCTTTCTTT. Translating gives CASTFYAGMNTEAFF.

Of note for this clonotype: A read error is possible here, since a much larger clone lies one base away. This chain connects TRBV12-3 or TRBV12-4 to TRBJ1-3; D remains unclear. This CDR3 spans 12 amino acids. CDR3 sequence (DNA): TGTGCCCGCAGTTCGAGGGGAAACACCATATATTTT. The encoded protein is CARSSRGNTIYF.

This clonotype was counted between two and nine times. V and J are TRBV11-2 and TRBJ1-1, with D perhaps TRBD1 (5 bases). Germline CDR1 reads SGHAT; CDR2 reads FQNNGV. The germline V and J ends were trimmed by 2 bases and 4 bases, with 26 bases remaining between them. The CDR3 contains 19 residues. CDR3 region: CASSLRIGSPTAPTTEAFF. CDR3 DNA sequence: TGTGCCAGCAGCTTACGAATAGGTTCGCCGACAGCCCCGACCACTGAAGCTTTCTTT.

V gene TRBV6-5 combines with J gene TRBJ2-7; tentatively, D is TRBD1 (5 bases). The CDR3 totals 13 residues. Between the trimmed V and J ends, which lost 6 bases and 4 bases, there was a span of 13 bases. Germline-derived CDR1 and CDR2 are MNHEY and SVGAGI. CDR3 region: CASSRQQGYEQYF. CDR3 in DNA: TGTGCCAGCAGCCGACAGCAGGGTTACGAGCAGTACTTC.

The chain couples TRBV6-5 to TRBJ1-2; 8 bases are a match to TRBD1. Germline loops: CDR1 MNHEY, CDR2 SVGAGI. The CDR3 spans 17 residues. J gave up 2 bases and V 0 bases, and 8 bases lay outside the gene matches. The CDR3 protein is CASSYSATGGRNYGYTF. For the CDR3, the DNA is TGTGCCAGCAGTTACTCTGCTACAGGGGGAAGGAACTATGGCTACACCTTC.

CDR3 residues: CASSQMLGAREQYF. The CDR3 coding sequence is TGTGCCAGCAGTCAAATGCTGGGGGCGAGGGAGCAGTACTTC. V and J are TRBV3-1 and TRBJ2-7, with a tentative D call TRBD1 (6 bases). The CDR3 totals 14 residues. The germline CDR1 and CDR2 sequences are LGHDT and YNNKEL (reference sequence). The V end lost 6 bases, the J end lost 7 bases, and 19 bases lay between the germline ends.

This clonotype was found many times. The chain is built from TRBV29-1 and TRBJ2-7; 14 bases line up with TRBD2. CDR1 and CDR2 (germline): SQVTM, ANQGSEA. With V trimmed by 3 bases and J by 4 bases, 5 bases remained unmatched. This CDR3 contains 15 residues. CDR3 nucleotide sequence: TGCAGCGTTGAGGGGACTAGCGGGAGAAGATACGAGCAGTACTTC. Amino acid sequence: CSVEGTSGRRYEQYF.

Concerning this clonotype itself: Just one base apart from a much larger clone, this may be a read error. The CDR3: CANSYSGGRAQETQYF. The CDR3 nucleotides are TGTGCCAACAGTTACTCGGGGGGGAGAGCCCAAGAGACCCAGTACTTC. The gene calls are TRBV6-5 and TRBJ2-5; TRBD2 matches at 8 bases. The CDR3 spans 16 residues. Germline V lookup: CDR1 MNHEY, CDR2 SVGAGI.

This clonotype was counted a few times. The genes are TRBV5-1 and TRBJ1-2, with 8 positions matching TRBD1. Germline V CDR1 and CDR2: SGHRS, YFSETQ. The CDR3 is 14 amino acids. The V and J ends lost 5 bases and 6 bases, in that order; junction bases with no gene match: 9. The CDR3 loop reads CASRYRGQEDGYTF. For the CDR3, the DNA is TGCGCCAGCAGGTACAGGGGACAGGAAGATGGCTACACCTTC.

The genes are TRBV6-6 and TRBJ2-7; D assignment may be TRBD1 or TRBD2 (5 bases each). The CDR3 has 15 residues. The V gene lost 2 bases and the J gene lost 3 bases, with 14 bases spanning the gap. Per germline, CDR1 MNHNY and CDR2 SVGAGI (reference sequence). CDR3 bases: TGTGCCAGCAGTTACGGGGGACCGACCAACTACGAGCAGTACTTC. It yields the protein CASSYGGPTNYEQYF.

This clonotype appeared many times. This chain uses TRBV7-9 with TRBJ2-3, with D possibly being TRBD1 (5 bases). V was clipped by 1 base and J by 6 bases, with 8 bases between them. Per the germline V gene, CDR1 is SEHNR and CDR2 is FQNEAQ (reference sequence). The CDR3 totals 13 residues. The CDR3 sequence: CASSLGQTDTQYF. CDR3 nucleotide sequence: TGTGCCAGCAGCTTAGGACAGACCGATACGCAGTATTTT.

This clonotype turned up a few times. J is TRBJ2-5 and V is TRBV6-6; D might be TRBD2 (5 bases). The germline gives CDR1 MNHNY, CDR2 SVGAGI (reference sequence). This CDR3 is 12 amino acids long. Trimming stripped 5 bases from V and 5 bases from J, with 9 bases between. CDR3 coding DNA: TGTGCCAGCAGTCCCACGGGGGAGACCCAGTACTTC. It specifies CASSPTGETQYF.

This clonotype was picked up many times. This chain joins TRBV27 and TRBJ1-1; 9 bases are shared with TRBD1. Germline-derived CDR1 and CDR2 are MNHEY and SMNVEV (reference sequence). The CDR3 extends over 14 amino acids. V was clipped by 0 bases and J by 8 bases; unmatched bases: 4. The CDR3 DNA is TGTGCCAGCAGTTTATCCCGGGACAGGGACGAAGCTTTCTTT. It specifies CASSLSRDRDEAFF.

This clonotype has just a few counts. V and J are TRBV5-1 and TRBJ1-6; D might be TRBD1 (5 bases). Per germline, CDR1 SGHRS and CDR2 YFSETQ. The germline V and J ends were trimmed by 1 base and 5 bases, with 16 bases remaining between them. This CDR3 has 17 residues. CDR3 sequence reads: CASSLNVRGIDNSPLHF. DNA for the CDR3: TGCGCCAGCAGCTTGAATGTCCGGGGGATTGATAATTCACCCCTCCACTTT.

This clonotype was seen more than once but under ten times. The chain is built from TRBV5-1 and TRBJ2-7, with 7 bases fitting TRBD1. Germline V CDR1 and CDR2: SGHRS, YFSETQ. The J segment lost 5 bases and the V segment lost 4 bases, leaving 9 bases of the junction unmatched. CDR3 length: 14 amino acids. The CDR3 region has the DNA TGCGCCAGCAGCGACAGACAGGGATCGGACGAGCAGTACTTC. Residues: CASSDRQGSDEQYF.

This clonotype appeared a single time. This chain connects TRBV7-8 to TRBJ1-1; tentatively, D is TRBD1 (5 bases). This CDR3 contains 12 residues. Germline CDR1 and CDR2: SGHVS and FQNEAQ. V was trimmed by 5 bases and J by 5 bases, leaving 9 bases between them. Here the CDR3 DNA reads TGTGCCAGCAGCGCAGGGTTTACTGAAGCTTTCTTT. It codes for CASSAGFTEAFF.

The gene calls are TRBV12-3 or TRBV12-4 and TRBJ2-1; 10 bases map to TRBD2. This CDR3 has 17 amino acids. Losses at the gene ends were 1 base for V and 1 base for J; bases not matched to a gene: 4. This chain's CDR3 is CASSLVRTSGSYNEQFF. The CDR3 coding sequence is TGTGCCAGCAGTTTAGTGCGGACTAGCGGATCCTACAATGAGCAGTTCTTC.

This clonotype was counted many times. The rearrangement links TRBV10-3 to TRBJ1-6, with D possibly TRBD1 on 5 matching bases. V dropped 10 bases and J dropped 7 bases, with 17 bases sitting between them. Germline V gives CDR1 ENHRY, CDR2 SYGVKD. This CDR3 spans 14 amino acids. The CDR3 loop reads CATLSTQANSPLHF. CDR3 DNA: TGTGCCACCCTCTCTACACAGGCGAATTCACCCCTCCACTTT.

This clonotype showed up just a few times. The CDR3 region has the DNA TGTGCCAGCTCACCCCGTAGGGGAGGAGTGGCGGTCAATGAGCAGTTCTTC. It yields the protein CASSPRRGGVAVNEQFF. The rearrangement joins TRBV18 to TRBJ2-1; possibly TRBD2 for D (6 bases). The CDR3 sequence is 17 residues long. CDR1 and CDR2 from the germline V gene are KGHSH and LQKENI. V shed 3 bases and J shed 6 bases, with 21 bases lying between them.

Many counts were recorded for this clonotype. This chain joins TRBV25-1 and TRBJ2-7, with 8 nucleotides matching TRBD1. V shed 6 bases, J shed 2 bases, and the junction held 6 bases outside the gene matches. This CDR3 comprises 14 residues. CDR1 and CDR2 (germline): MGHDK, SYGVNS. The CDR3 nucleotides read TGTGCCAGCAGCCGGGACAGGCCGACCTACGAGCAGTACTTC. Translation gives CASSRDRPTYEQYF.